This TCR beta chain was sequenced during a study of T cell repertoires in cytomegalovirus infection. TCRdb re-called the reads through MiXCR, storing one row per CDR3 protein. The table records 650,000 to 900,000 distinct CDR3 sequences, about 31% of them present only once. This clonotype was counted ten times or more. The antigen is not known. This CDR3 is built from 13 residues. The V end was cut by 4 bases, the J end by 4 bases, with 10 bases between. CDR1 and CDR2 (germline): MNHEY, SVGAGI. The source material was cultured CD8+ T cells from PBMCs, sampled from culture after CMV antigen stimulation. This TCR derives from a human donor in good health (CMV status not recorded). Some clones in this sample may be carry-over from other donors' samples. This sequence joins TRBV6-5 and TRBJ1-1, with a weak D call TRBD1 (5 bases). The CDR3 is CASSSGPRTEAFF. CDR3 sequence (DNA): TGTGCCAGCAGTTCGGGACCCCGCACTGAAGCTTTCTTT.